The clone carrying this T cell receptor beta chain was found many times. Antigen: not known. At one end, the junction sequence differs from germline, possibly due to a read error. CDR3 length: 15 residues. Germline loops: CDR1 MNHNY, CDR2 SVGAGI (reference sequence). The lymph nodes were axillary draining lymph nodes from breast cancer patients. This entry belongs to a study of breast tumors, draining lymph nodes, adjacent tissues. General observations from the study: Tumors had less TCR diversity than lymph nodes, more than nontumor tissue. Tumor and nontumor repertoires were significantly more similar in luminal-like than in basal-like breast cancer. Data fit most tumor T cells coming from lymph node, expanding in tumor.

TCRdb called the multiplex PCR reads again in MiXCR, with one record for every CDR3 protein. This sample yields about 140,000 distinct CDR3 sequences, of which about 31% are seen a single time; approximately 2.2% belongs to the top ten. This sequence joins TRBV6-6 and TRBJ1-2; unclear D gene. Source material: axillary lymph node tissue. The sequence derives from a female donor with breast cancer. Some clones in this sample may be carry-over from other donors' samples. CDR3 sequence reads: CASSHSTTANYGYTF. The CDR3, as DNA: TGTGCCAGCAGTCACTCGACGACGGCTAACTATGGCTACACCTTC.